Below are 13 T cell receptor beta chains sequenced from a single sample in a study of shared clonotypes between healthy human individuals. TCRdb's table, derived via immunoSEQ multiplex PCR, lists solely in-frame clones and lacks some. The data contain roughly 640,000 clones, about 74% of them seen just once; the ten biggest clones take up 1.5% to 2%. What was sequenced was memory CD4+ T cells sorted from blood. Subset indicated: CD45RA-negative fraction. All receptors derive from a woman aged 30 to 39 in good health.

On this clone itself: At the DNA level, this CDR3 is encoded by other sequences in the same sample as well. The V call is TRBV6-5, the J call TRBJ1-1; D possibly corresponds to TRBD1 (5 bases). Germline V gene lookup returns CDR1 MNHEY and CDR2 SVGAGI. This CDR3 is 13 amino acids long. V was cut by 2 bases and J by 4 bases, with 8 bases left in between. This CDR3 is CASSYGGGTEAFF. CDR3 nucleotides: TGTGCCAGCAGTTACGGGGGGGGCACTGAAGCTTTCTTT.

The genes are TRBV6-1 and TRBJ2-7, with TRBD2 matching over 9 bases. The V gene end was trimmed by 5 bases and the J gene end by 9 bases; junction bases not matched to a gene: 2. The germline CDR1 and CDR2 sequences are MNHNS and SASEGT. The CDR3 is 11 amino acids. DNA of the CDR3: TGTGCCAGCAGTTTAGCGGGAGTGCAGTACTTC. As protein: CASSLAGVQYF.

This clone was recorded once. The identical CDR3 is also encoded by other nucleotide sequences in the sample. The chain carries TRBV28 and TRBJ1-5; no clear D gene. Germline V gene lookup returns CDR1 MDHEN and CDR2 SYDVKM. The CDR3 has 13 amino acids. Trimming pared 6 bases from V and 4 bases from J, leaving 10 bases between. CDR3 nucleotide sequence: TGTGCCAGCAGGAGGGTCGAAAATCAGCCCCAGCATTTT. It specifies CASRRVENQPQHF.

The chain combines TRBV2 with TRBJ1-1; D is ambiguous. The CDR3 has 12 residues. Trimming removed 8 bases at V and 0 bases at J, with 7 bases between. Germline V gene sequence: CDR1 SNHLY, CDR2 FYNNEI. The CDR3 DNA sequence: TGTGCCAGCCTAGTAATGAACACTGAAGCTTTCTTT. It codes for CASLVMNTEAFF.

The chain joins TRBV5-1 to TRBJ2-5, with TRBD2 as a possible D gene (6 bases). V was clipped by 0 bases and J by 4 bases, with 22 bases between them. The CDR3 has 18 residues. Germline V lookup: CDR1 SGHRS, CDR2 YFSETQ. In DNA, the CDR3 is TGCGCCAGCAGCTTGGCTGCAGGGACTTCCTTGGGGGGAGAGACCCAGTACTTC. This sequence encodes CASSLAAGTSLGGETQYF.

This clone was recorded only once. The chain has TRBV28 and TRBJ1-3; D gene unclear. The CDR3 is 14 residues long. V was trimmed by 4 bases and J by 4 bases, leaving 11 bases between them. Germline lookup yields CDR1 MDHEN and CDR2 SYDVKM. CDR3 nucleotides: TGTGCCAGCAGTTCATCGGGGTGGGGAAACACCATATATTTT. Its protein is CASSSSGWGNTIYF. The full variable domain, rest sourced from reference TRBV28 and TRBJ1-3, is DVKVTQSSRYLVKRTGEKVFLECVQDMDHENMFWYRQDPGLGLRLIYFSYDVKMKEKGDIPEGYSVSREKKERFSLILESASTNQTSMYLCASSSSGWGNTIYFGEGSWLTVV.

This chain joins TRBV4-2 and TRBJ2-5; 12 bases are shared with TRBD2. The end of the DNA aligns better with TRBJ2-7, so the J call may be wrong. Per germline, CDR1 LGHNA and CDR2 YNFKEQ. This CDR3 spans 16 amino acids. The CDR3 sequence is CASSQDPTSGSNEQYF. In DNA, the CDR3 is TGTGCCAGCAGCCAAGACCCGACTAGCGGGAGCAACGAGCAGTACTTC.

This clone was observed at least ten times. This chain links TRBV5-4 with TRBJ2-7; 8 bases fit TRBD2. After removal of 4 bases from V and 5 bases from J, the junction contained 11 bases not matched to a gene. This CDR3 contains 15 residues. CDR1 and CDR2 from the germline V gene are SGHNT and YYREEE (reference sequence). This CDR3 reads CASSLSGTPPNEQYF. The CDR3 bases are TGTGCCAGCAGCCTTAGCGGGACTCCGCCGAACGAGCAGTACTTC.

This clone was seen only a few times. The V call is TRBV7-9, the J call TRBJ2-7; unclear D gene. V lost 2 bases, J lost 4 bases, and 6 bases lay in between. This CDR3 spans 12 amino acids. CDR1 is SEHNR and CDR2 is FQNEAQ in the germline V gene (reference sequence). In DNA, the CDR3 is TGTGCCAGCAGCTTAATGTTTTACGAGCAGTACTTC. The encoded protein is CASSLMFYEQYF. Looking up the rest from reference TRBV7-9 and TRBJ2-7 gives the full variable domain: DTGVSQNPRHKITKRGQNVTFRCDPISEHNRLYWYRQTLGQGPEFLTYFQNEAQLEKSRLLSDRFSAERPKGSFSTLEIQRTEQGDSAMYLCASSLMFYEQYFGPGTRLTVT.

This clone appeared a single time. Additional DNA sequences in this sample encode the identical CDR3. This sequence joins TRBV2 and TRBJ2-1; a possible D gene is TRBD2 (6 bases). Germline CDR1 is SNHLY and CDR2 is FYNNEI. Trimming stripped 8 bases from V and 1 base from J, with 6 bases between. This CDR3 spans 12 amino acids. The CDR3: CASGGSYNEQFF. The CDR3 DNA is TGTGCCAGCGGAGGGTCCTACAATGAGCAGTTCTTC.

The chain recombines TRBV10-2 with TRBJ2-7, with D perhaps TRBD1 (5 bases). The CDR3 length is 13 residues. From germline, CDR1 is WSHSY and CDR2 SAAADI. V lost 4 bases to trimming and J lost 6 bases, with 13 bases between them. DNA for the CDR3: TGCGCCAGCAGTGCCGCAGGGTCGGTCGAGCAGTACTTC. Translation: CASSAAGSVEQYF.

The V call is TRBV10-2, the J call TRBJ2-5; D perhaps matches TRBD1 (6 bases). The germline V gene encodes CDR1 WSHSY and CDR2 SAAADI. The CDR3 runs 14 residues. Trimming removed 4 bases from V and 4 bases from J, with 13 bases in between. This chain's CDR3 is CASSVTGLGETQYF. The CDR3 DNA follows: TGCGCCAGCAGTGTTACAGGGCTGGGAGAGACCCAGTACTTC.

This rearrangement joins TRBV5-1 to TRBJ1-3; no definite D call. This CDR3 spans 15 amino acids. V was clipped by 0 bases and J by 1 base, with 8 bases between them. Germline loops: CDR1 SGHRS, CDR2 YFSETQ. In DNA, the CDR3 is TGCGCCAGCAGCTTGGCCAGCGGGTCTGGAAACACCATATATTTT. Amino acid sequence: CASSLASGSGNTIYF. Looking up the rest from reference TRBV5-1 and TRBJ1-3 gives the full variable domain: KAGVTQTPRYLIKTRGQQVTLSCSPISGHRSVSWYQQTPGQGLQFLFEYFSETQRNKGNFPGRFSGRQFSNSRSEMNVSTLELGDSALYLCASSLASGSGNTIYFGEGSWLTVV.